These 5 T cell receptor beta chains share one sample of origin, sequenced in a study of cytomegalovirus exposure and HLA in healthy donors. Primers included in the PCR were 60 Vbeta and 13 Jbeta primers. Using immunoSEQ multiplex PCR, the repertoire was profiled, and TCRdb retains in-frame clones only, with some absent. The repertoire includes about 110,000 clones, 82% of them detected once, and roughly 2.6% sits in the top ten. Source material: PBMCs. Receptor source: a man aged 25-40 years in good health and CMV-seropositive.

This chain connects TRBV11-3 to TRBJ1-2, with unresolved D. Between the trimmed V and J ends, which lost 2 bases and 1 base, there was a span of 8 bases. The germline gives CDR1 SGHNT, CDR2 YENEEA. The CDR3 loop spans 14 amino acids. In DNA form, the CDR3 reads TGTGCCAGCAGCTTACAGGAGGGTAACTATGGCTACACCTTC. Translating gives CASSLQEGNYGYTF.

This chain links TRBV6-5 with TRBJ1-1, with 7 nucleotides matching TRBD1. Germline V CDR1 and CDR2: MNHEY, SVGAGI. Germline trimming cut 5 bases from V and 6 bases from J; bases unmatched to any gene: 3. The CDR3 is made up of 12 amino acids. For the CDR3, the DNA is TGTGCCAGCAGTGTACAGGGGTCTGAAGCTTTCTTT. Amino acids: CASSVQGSEAFF.

Note on this clone: The sample holds other DNA sequences that translate to the same CDR3. This sequence joins TRBV5-6 and TRBJ1-4, with TRBD1 identical over 10 bases. V lost 4 bases to trimming and J lost 4 bases; unmatched junction nucleotides: 7. There are 16 residues in the CDR3. From germline, CDR1 is SGHDT and CDR2 YYEEEE. CDR3 protein: CASSLGTGVNNEKLFF. CDR3 bases: TGTGCCAGCAGCCTGGGGACAGGGGTCAATAATGAAAAACTGTTTTTT.

This clone showed up just a few times. The J gene is TRBJ2-7, the V gene TRBV19, with 10 positions matching TRBD2. The germline V gene has CDR1 LNHDA and CDR2 SQIVND (reference sequence). This CDR3 is built from 17 residues. V was clipped by 5 bases and J by 3 bases; unmatched bases: 13. Here the CDR3 DNA reads TGTGCCAGTAGTGACAGAAGCGCTAGCGGGGGCCGCTACGAGCAGTACTTC. Its protein product is CASSDRSASGGRYEQYF.

A single count supports this clone. The chain carries TRBV6-5 and TRBJ1-2; possibly TRBD1 for D (5 bases). This CDR3 comprises 13 residues. Germline assignment: CDR1 MNHEY and CDR2 SVGAGI. V was shortened by 0 bases and J by 5 bases, with 7 bases between the two germline ends. The CDR3 DNA is TGTGCCAGCAGTTACTCGGGACTTTATGGCTACACCTTC. Translating gives CASSYSGLYGYTF.